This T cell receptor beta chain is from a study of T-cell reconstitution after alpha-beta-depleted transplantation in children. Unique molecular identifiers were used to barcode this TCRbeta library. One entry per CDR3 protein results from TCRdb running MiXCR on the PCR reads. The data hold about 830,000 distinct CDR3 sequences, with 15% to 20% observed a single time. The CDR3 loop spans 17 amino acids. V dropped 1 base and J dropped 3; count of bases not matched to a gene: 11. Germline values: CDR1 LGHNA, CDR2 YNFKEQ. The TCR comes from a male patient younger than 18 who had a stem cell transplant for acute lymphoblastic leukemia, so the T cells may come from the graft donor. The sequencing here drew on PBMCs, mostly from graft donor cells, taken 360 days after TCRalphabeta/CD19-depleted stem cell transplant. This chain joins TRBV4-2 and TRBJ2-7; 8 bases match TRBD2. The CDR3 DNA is TGTGCCAGCAGCCAAGGTCGGGAGGGCGGGAACTTCTACGAGCAGTACTTC. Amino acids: CASSQGREGGNFYEQYF.